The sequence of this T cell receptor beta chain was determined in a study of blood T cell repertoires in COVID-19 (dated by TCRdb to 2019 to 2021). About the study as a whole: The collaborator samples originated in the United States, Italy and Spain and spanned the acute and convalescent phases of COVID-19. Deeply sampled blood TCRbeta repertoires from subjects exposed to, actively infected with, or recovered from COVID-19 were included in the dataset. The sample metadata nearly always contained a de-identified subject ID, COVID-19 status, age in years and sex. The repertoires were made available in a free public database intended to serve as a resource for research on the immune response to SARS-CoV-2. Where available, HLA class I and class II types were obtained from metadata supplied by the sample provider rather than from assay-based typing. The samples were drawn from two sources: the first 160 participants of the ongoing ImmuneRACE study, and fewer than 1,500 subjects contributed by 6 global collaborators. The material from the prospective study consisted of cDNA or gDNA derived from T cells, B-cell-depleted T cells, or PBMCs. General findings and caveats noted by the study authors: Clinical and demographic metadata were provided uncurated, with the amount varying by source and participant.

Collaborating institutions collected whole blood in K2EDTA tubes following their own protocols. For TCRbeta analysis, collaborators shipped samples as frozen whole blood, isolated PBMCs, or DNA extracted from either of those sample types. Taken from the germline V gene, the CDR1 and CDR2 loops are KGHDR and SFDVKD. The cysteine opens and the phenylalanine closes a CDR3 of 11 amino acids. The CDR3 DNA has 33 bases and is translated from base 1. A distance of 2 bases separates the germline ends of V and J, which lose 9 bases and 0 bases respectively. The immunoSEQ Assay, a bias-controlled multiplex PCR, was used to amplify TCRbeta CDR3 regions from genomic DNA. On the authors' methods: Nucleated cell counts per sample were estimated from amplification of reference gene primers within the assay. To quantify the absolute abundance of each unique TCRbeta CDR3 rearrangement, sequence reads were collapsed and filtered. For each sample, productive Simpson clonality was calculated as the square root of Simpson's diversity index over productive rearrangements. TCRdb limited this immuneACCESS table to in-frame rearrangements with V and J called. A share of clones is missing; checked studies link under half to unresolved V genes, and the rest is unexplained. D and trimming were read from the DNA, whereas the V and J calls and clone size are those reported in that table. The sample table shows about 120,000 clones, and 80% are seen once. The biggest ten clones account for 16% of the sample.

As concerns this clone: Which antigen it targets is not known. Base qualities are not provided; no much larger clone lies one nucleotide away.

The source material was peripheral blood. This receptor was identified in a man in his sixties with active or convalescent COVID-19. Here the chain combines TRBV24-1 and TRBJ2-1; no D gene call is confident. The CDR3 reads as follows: CATRSYNEQFF. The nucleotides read TGTGCCACCCGCTCCTACAATGAGCAGTTCTTC.